The present T cell receptor (beta chain) was sequenced within a study of shared clonotypes between healthy human individuals. The CDR3 extends over 13 amino acids. Trimming left V 5 bases short and J 3 bases short, with 11 bases between. Germline CDR1 is LNHDA and CDR2 is SQIVND (reference sequence). Each of the donors was a healthy adult who was HIV-negative and had not had a recent acute infection or vaccination. Profiled with immunoSEQ multiplex PCR; TCRdb holds only in-frame clones, not every one. Among approximately 2.4 million clones, around 95% were seen once, and the ten largest hold around 0.13%. Notes on this clone: No antigen is known for it.

General study findings and limits: All-four-donor shared clonotypes had higher generation probabilities than non-shared clonotypes did.

Sequences were obtained from naive CD4+ T cells sorted from blood. Documented subset: CD45RA+ positively selected. This TCR was recovered from a man in his late teens or twenties in good health. This chain connects TRBV19 to TRBJ2-7; no clear D. The CDR3 spells CASSEQIYYEQYF. In nucleotides, the CDR3 is TGTGCCAGTAGTGAACAGATTTACTACGAGCAGTACTTC.